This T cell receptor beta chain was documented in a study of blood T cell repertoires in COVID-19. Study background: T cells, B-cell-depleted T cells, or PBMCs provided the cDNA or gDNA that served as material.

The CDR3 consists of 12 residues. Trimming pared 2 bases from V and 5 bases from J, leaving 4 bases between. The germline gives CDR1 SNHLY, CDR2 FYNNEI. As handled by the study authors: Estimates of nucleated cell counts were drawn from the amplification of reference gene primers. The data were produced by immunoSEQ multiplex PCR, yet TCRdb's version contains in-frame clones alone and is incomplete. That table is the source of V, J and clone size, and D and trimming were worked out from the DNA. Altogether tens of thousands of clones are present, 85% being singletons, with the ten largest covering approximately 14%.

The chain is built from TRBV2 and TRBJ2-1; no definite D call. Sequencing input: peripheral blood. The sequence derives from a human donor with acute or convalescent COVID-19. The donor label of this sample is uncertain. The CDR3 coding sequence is TGTGCCAGCAGTGAAACAGACAATGAGCAGTTCTTC. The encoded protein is CASSETDNEQFF. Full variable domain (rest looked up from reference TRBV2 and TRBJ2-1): EPEVTQTPSHQVTQMGQEVILRCVPISNHLYFYWYRQILGQKVEFLVSFYNNEISEKSEIFDDQFSVERPDGSNFTLKIRSTKLEDSAMYFCASSETDNEQFFGPGTRLTVL.